Presented here are 19 T cell receptor beta chains from one specimen sequenced in a study of identifying expanded T cells in peripheral blood. Libraries were prepared by immunoSEQ multiplex PCR; TCRdb keeps only in-frame clonotypes and omits some of them. The table shows 75,000 to 95,000 clones, with approximately 85% occurring only once. Sequencing was done on a sample of blood. These receptors were collected from a person aged 18 to 75 in good health.

V is TRBV4-3 and J is TRBJ1-4; D is perhaps TRBD1 (5 bases). Germline V CDR1 and CDR2: LGHNA, YSLEER. V lost 7 bases, J lost 5 bases, and 17 bases lay in between. There are 15 residues in the CDR3. In DNA, the CDR3 is TGCGCCAGCACCACCCTCTTAGGGGAAAATGAAAAACTGTTTTTT. Protein: CASTTLLGENEKLFF.

The chain is built from TRBV7-3 and TRBJ2-2, with 9 bases lining up with TRBD1. The CDR3 has 19 amino acids. J was trimmed by 0 bases and V by 1 base; bases with no gene match: 9. CDR1 SGHTA and CDR2 FQGTGA come from the germline V gene. The CDR3: CASSLKSGTGNANTGELFF. As DNA, the CDR3 is TGTGCCAGCAGCTTAAAATCGGGGACAGGGAACGCGAACACCGGGGAGCTGTTTTTT.

The chain joins TRBV2 to TRBJ1-2; D ambiguous. The CDR3 contains 14 residues. Per germline, CDR1 SNHLY and CDR2 FYNNEI. The germline V and J ends were trimmed by 6 bases and 2 bases, with 13 bases remaining between them. In nucleotides, the CDR3 is TGTGCCAGCAGCAGTTTCGAACCCAACTATGGCTACACCTTC. As protein: CASSSFEPNYGYTF. The full variable domain, its missing parts supplied by reference TRBV2 and TRBJ1-2, is EPEVTQTPSHQVTQMGQEVILRCVPISNHLYFYWYRQILGQKVEFLVSFYNNEISEKSEIFDDQFSVERPDGSNFTLKIRSTKLEDSAMYFCASSSFEPNYGYTFGSGTRLTVV.

The chain has TRBV6-5 and TRBJ1-4; 9 bases align to TRBD1. The CDR3 consists of 14 residues. Germline trimming cut 5 bases from V and 8 bases from J; bases unmatched to any gene: 6. From germline, CDR1 is MNHEY and CDR2 SVGAGI. Here the CDR3 reads CASSAAGTGEKLFF. CDR3 nucleotide sequence: TGTGCCAGCAGTGCCGCCGGGACAGGGGAAAAACTGTTTTTT.

The chain joins TRBV6-5 to TRBJ2-7; D perhaps matches TRBD2 (5 bases). The CDR3 covers 15 residues. Germline V lookup: CDR1 MNHEY, CDR2 SVGAGI. Trimming left V 2 bases short and J 0 bases short, with 11 bases between. The CDR3 loop is CASSYPQGGSYEQYF. CDR3 nucleotide sequence: TGTGCCAGCAGTTACCCCCAAGGAGGCTCCTACGAGCAGTACTTC.

The CDR3: CASSQSQGYNEKLFF. The CDR3 DNA sequence: TGTGCCAGCAGCCAATCCCAGGGATATAATGAAAAACTGTTTTTT. The J gene is TRBJ1-4, the V gene TRBV11-3; D may be TRBD1 (5 bases). The V and J ends lost 5 bases and 4 bases respectively, with 14 bases between them. The CDR3 loop spans 15 amino acids. Germline CDR1 SGHNT, CDR2 YENEEA. Complete variable domain (other parts from reference TRBV11-3 and TRBJ1-4): EAGVVQSPRYKIIEKKQPVAFWCNPISGHNTLYWYLQNLGQGPELLIRYENEEAVDDSQLPKDRFSAERLKGVDSTLKIQPAELGDSAVYLCASSQSQGYNEKLFFGSGTQLSVL.

The gene calls are TRBV5-1 and TRBJ2-7; maybe TRBD2 (5 bases). From germline, CDR1 is SGHRS and CDR2 YFSETQ. The CDR3 spans 13 residues. Trimming took off 0 bases at V and 3 bases at J, with 7 bases between the two ends. This CDR3 reads CASSLGRNYEQYF. CDR3 coding DNA: TGCGCCAGCAGCTTGGGGAGGAACTACGAGCAGTACTTC.

The chain combines TRBV7-8 with TRBJ2-2, with 7 bases that match TRBD1. Trimming took 5 bases from V and 0 from J; bases not matched to a gene: 9. In germline, CDR1 is SGHVS, CDR2 FQNEAQ. This CDR3 comprises 17 residues. The CDR3 protein is CASSRGTERSNTGELFF. The CDR3, as DNA: TGTGCCAGCAGCAGAGGGACAGAACGCTCGAACACCGGGGAGCTGTTTTTT.

This chain links TRBV5-1 with TRBJ1-4; D is undetermined. The length of the CDR3 is 15 residues. V was cut by 2 bases and J by 0 bases, with 8 bases left in between. Germline V lookup: CDR1 SGHRS, CDR2 YFSETQ. This CDR3 reads CASSLREPTNEKLFF. The DNA of the CDR3 is TGCGCCAGCAGCTTACGGGAACCAACTAATGAAAAACTGTTTTTT.

This rearrangement joins TRBV7-6 to TRBJ2-6; 9 bases align to TRBD1. V was clipped by 6 bases and J by 2 bases; unmatched bases: 8. The CDR3 contains 17 residues. Germline lookup yields CDR1 SGHVS and CDR2 FNYEAQ. The CDR3 loop is CASRSGTGKAGANVLTF. The CDR3 DNA sequence: TGTGCCAGCAGGTCCGGGACAGGGAAAGCTGGGGCCAACGTCCTGACTTTC.

V usage is TRBV15 and J usage is TRBJ1-2, with no clear D. This CDR3 spans 14 amino acids. Trimming removed 5 bases at V and 4 bases at J, with 14 bases between. Germline V CDR1 and CDR2: LNHNV, YYDKDF (reference sequence). The CDR3 loop is CATSYLFRGYGYTF. The CDR3 DNA reads as TGTGCCACCAGCTATCTCTTTCGGGGCTATGGCTACACCTTC.

The chain is built from TRBV10-3 and TRBJ1-5; TRBD1 might be the D (5 bases). V lost 10 bases, J lost 2 bases, and 24 bases lay in between. The CDR3 extends over 17 amino acids. The germline CDR1 and CDR2 sequences are ENHRY and SYGVKD. The chain's CDR3 is CATENPGDFRGNQPQHF. CDR3 DNA sequence: TGTGCCACTGAAAATCCGGGGGATTTCCGTGGCAATCAGCCCCAGCATTTT.

This chain connects TRBV5-6 to TRBJ2-7, with TRBD2 as a possible D gene (5 bases). This CDR3 region has 14 residues. V dropped 4 bases and J dropped 6 bases, with 17 bases sitting between them. The germline CDR1 and CDR2 sequences are SGHDT and YYEEEE. CDR3 sequence (DNA): TGTGCCAGCAGCGTGCTAGCTAGTCGTTCCGAGCAGTACTTC. Translating gives CASSVLASRSEQYF.

This chain links TRBV6-5 with TRBJ2-1; D may be TRBD1 or TRBD2 (5 bases each). This CDR3 spans 16 amino acids. Germline V CDR1 and CDR2: MNHEY, SVGAGI. Trimming removed 0 bases at V and 4 bases at J, with 13 bases between. Here the CDR3 reads CASSYSQRGRYNEQFF. The CDR3 bases are TGTGCCAGCAGTTACTCCCAGAGGGGACGGTACAATGAGCAGTTCTTC.

The chain recombines TRBV6-4 with TRBJ2-3, with TRBD2 identical over 11 bases. This CDR3 is built from 15 residues. Germline CDR1 reads MRHNA; CDR2 reads SNTAGT. After removal of 6 bases from V and 4 bases from J, the junction contained 6 bases not matched to a gene. In DNA form, the CDR3 reads TGTGCCAGCAGGCGACTAGCGGGGATTTCAGATACGCAGTATTTT. Protein product: CASRRLAGISDTQYF.

Only a few counts were recorded for this clone. The V gene is TRBV7-9, the J gene TRBJ1-1, with D perhaps matching TRBD1 (6 bases). The CDR3 sequence is 15 residues long. The V gene's germline CDR1 is SEHNR and CDR2 FQNEAQ (reference sequence). V lost 4 bases, J lost 6 bases, and 18 bases lay in between. DNA for the CDR3: TGTGCCAGCAGCTCCTTCCAGGGGAGGGACGCTGAAGCTTTCTTT. As protein: CASSSFQGRDAEAFF.

This clone was detected once. The genes are TRBV19 and TRBJ1-2, with TRBD1 matching 9 bases. The CDR3 runs to 16 residues. V was pared by 5 bases and J by 2 bases, with 9 bases of the junction left unmatched. The V gene's germline CDR1 is LNHDA and CDR2 SQIVND (reference sequence). In DNA, the CDR3 is TGTGCCAGTAGTCTCTTGGGGGACAGGGAGAACTATGGCTACACCTTC. It codes for CASSLLGDRENYGYTF.

The genes are TRBV16 and TRBJ1-1, with D maybe TRBD1 (6 bases). This CDR3 is 15 amino acids long. Deletions cut 2 bases from V and 5 bases from J, with 15 bases between. The germline V gene has CDR1 KGHSY and CDR2 FQNENV. Here the CDR3 reads CASSQRGGGSTEAFF. CDR3 nucleotide sequence: TGTGCCAGCAGCCAAAGGGGGGGAGGGTCGACTGAAGCTTTCTTT.

The J gene is TRBJ1-1, the V gene TRBV27; tentative D call: TRBD1 (5 bases). V gave up 5 bases and J gave up 4 bases, with 8 bases separating them. Germline V lookup: CDR1 MNHEY, CDR2 SMNVEV (reference sequence). The CDR3 extends over 12 amino acids. The CDR3 bases are TGTGCCAGCAGTACGGGGGGCACTGAAGCTTTCTTT. Translating gives CASSTGGTEAFF.